Following are 13 T cell receptor beta chains from one sample sequenced in a study of OX40 agonist ivuxolimab in advanced cancers. TCRdb's table, derived via immunoSEQ multiplex PCR, lists solely in-frame clones and lacks some. Found here are about 38,000 clones, 65% to 80% of them singletons; the top ten hold almost 10%. The sequenced sample was CD4+ or CD8+ T cells sorted from blood, obtained in a trial of the OX40 agonist ivuxolimab. Receptors originate from an adult with an advanced solid tumor such as melanoma, head and neck, liver or kidney cancer.

The DNA for the CDR3 is TGTGCCACCAGCAGAGATCGAGCTTTTAATGAAAAACTGTTTTTT. It encodes CATSRDRAFNEKLFF. V usage is TRBV15 and J usage is TRBJ1-4; D gene unclear. Trimming cost V 0 bases and J 4 bases, with 9 bases left between them. This CDR3 contains 15 residues. The germline V gene encodes CDR1 LNHNV and CDR2 YYDKDF (reference sequence). The variable domain in full, with the rest retrieved from reference TRBV15 and TRBJ1-4, is DAMVIQNPRYQVTQFGKPVTLSCSQTLNHNVMYWYQQKSSQAPKLLFHYYDKDFNNEADTPDNFQSRRPNTSFCFLDIRSPGLGDTAMYLCATSRDRAFNEKLFFGSGTQLSVL.

V gene TRBV6-5 combines with J gene TRBJ1-3; D possibly corresponds to TRBD1 (6 bases). There are 16 residues in the CDR3. Between the trimmed V and J ends, which lost 2 bases and 4 bases, there was a span of 15 bases. Germline CDR1 MNHEY, CDR2 SVGAGI. CDR3 DNA: TGTGCCAGCAGTTACCTGTGGGGGGCGGAAGGAAACACCATATATTTT. Protein product: CASSYLWGAEGNTIYF.

As regards this clone: At one boundary the junction diverges from the germline segment, which might be a read error. The chain is built from TRBV19 and TRBJ2-2, with 7 bases matching TRBD1. The CDR3 loop spans 15 amino acids. CDR1 is LNHDA, CDR2 SQIVND, per germline (reference sequence). CDR3 nucleotide sequence: TGTGCCAGTAGTTACGGGACAGCGAAGACCGGGGAGCTGTTTTTT. It is translated as CASSYGTAKTGELFF.

The chain links TRBV2 to TRBJ2-2; D is ambiguous. V lost 3 bases and J 9 bases, leaving 5 bases between the germline ends. The CDR3 runs to 11 residues. Germline CDR1 reads SNHLY; CDR2 reads FYNNEI. The CDR3 loop is CASSDQWELFF. CDR3 DNA: TGTGCCAGCAGTGATCAGTGGGAGCTGTTTTTT.

The chain combines TRBV7-3 with TRBJ1-2; TRBD1 might be the D (6 bases). The CDR3 is 14 amino acids. The V gene's germline CDR1 is SGHTA and CDR2 FQGTGA. Trimming left V 0 bases short and J 4 bases short, with 9 bases between. Here the CDR3 reads CASSLTGGGYGYTF. Written as DNA, the CDR3 is TGTGCCAGCAGCTTAACAGGGGGAGGCTATGGCTACACCTTC.

The chain carries TRBV7-3 and TRBJ2-3, with TRBD1 matching 7 bases. The CDR3 sequence is 15 residues long. The J segment lost 5 bases and the V segment lost 1 base, leaving 6 bases of the junction unmatched. CDR1 and CDR2 (germline): SGHTA, FQGTGA. CDR3 amino acids: CASSLRQGRGDTQYF. CDR3 coding DNA: TGTGCCAGCAGCTTAAGACAGGGCAGAGGAGATACGCAGTATTTT. Full variable domain (rest looked up from reference TRBV7-3 and TRBJ2-3): GAGVSQTPSNKVTEKGKYVELRCDPISGHTALYWYRQSLGQGPEFLIYFQGTGAADDSGLPNDRFFAVRPEGSVSTLKIQRTERGDSAVYLCASSLRQGRGDTQYFGPGTRLTVL.

This chain joins TRBV18 and TRBJ2-5; weak D call: TRBD1 (6 bases). The end of the DNA aligns better with TRBJ2-7, so the J call may be wrong. Germline CDR1 is KGHSH and CDR2 is LQKENI. This CDR3 comprises 15 residues. Written as DNA, the CDR3 is TGTGCCAGCTCACCCATAACAGGGACCTCCTACGAGCAGTACTTC. This sequence encodes CASSPITGTSYEQYF.

This chain uses TRBV10-3 with TRBJ1-1, with D uncertain. From germline, CDR1 is ENHRY and CDR2 SYGVKD. CDR3 length: 14 amino acids. Trimming shortened V by 6 bases and J by 0 bases, and 11 bases separated the two germline ends. CDR3 protein: CAIREGGMNTEAFF. In DNA form, the CDR3 reads TGTGCCATCAGGGAAGGTGGAATGAACACTGAAGCTTTCTTT.

The chain carries TRBV7-6 and TRBJ2-5; D is unclear. V was cut by 5 bases and J by 4 bases, with 5 bases left in between. Germline lookup yields CDR1 SGHVS and CDR2 FNYEAQ. The CDR3 extends over 11 amino acids. This chain's CDR3 is CASSAGETQYF. The CDR3 coding sequence is TGTGCCAGCAGCGCAGGAGAGACCCAGTACTTC.

The J gene is TRBJ2-7, the V gene TRBV7-2; D unresolved. Trimming took off 3 bases at V and 2 bases at J, with 11 bases between the two ends. Looked up from germline, CDR1 is SGHTA and CDR2 is FQGNSA. The CDR3 covers 14 residues. The CDR3 DNA reads TGTGCCAGCAGCTTTGTTCAGGCCGCCTACGAGCAGTACTTC. As protein: CASSFVQAAYEQYF.

The chain couples TRBV6-4 to TRBJ2-5; 8 nucleotides align to TRBD1. The trim removed 6 bases at V and 5 bases at J, leaving 8 bases unmatched. In germline, CDR1 is MRHNA, CDR2 SNTAGT. The length of the CDR3 is 14 residues. The CDR3 DNA reads as TGTGCCAGCAGCTGCAGGGGGCGAAGGGAGACCCAGTACTTC. Translation: CASSCRGRRETQYF.

The CDR3 loop reads CASSLGTGNTGELFF. CDR3 nucleotide sequence: TGTGCCAGCAGTTTAGGGACAGGGAACACCGGGGAGCTGTTTTTT. This rearrangement joins TRBV2 to TRBJ2-2, with TRBD1 identical over 8 bases. CDR3 length: 15 amino acids. V trimming: 5 bases; J trimming: 1 base; junction bases outside the gene matches: 3. Germline V gene lookup returns CDR1 SNHLY and CDR2 FYNNEI.

CDR3 in DNA: TGTGCCAGCAGCTTGGCTACTAGCGCCGGGGAGCTGTTTTTT. The encoded protein is CASSLATSAGELFF. The V gene is TRBV11-3, the J gene TRBJ2-2; 7 positions match TRBD2. The CDR3 sequence is 14 residues long. V dropped 3 bases and J dropped 6; count of bases not matched to a gene: 4. Germline CDR1 is SGHNT and CDR2 is YENEEA.